These 10 T cell receptor beta chains came from one sample sequenced in a study of CD8 T cells in ankylosing spondylitis. Study-wide results and limits: One TCR beta motif, made up of seven to nine highly homologous variants, appeared characteristic of ankylosing spondylitis blood.

These receptors have no identified antigens. TCRdb recomputed calls from the 5' RACE reads with MiXCR, one row per CDR3 protein. This table has around 440,000 distinct CDR3 sequences, roughly 18% appearing once. The material sequenced was blood, either unsorted or a sorted T cell fraction (not recorded which). The receptors here all came from a male donor with ankylosing spondylitis.

J is TRBJ1-5 and V is TRBV6-1; D gene ambiguous. The CDR3 is 13 amino acids. Trimming took 9 bases from V and 1 from J, leaving 10 bases between them. CDR1 and CDR2 from the germline V gene are MNHNS and SASEGT. CDR3 amino acids: CASGRWSNQPQHF. The CDR3 DNA reads as TGTGCCAGTGGTAGGTGGAGCAATCAGCCCCAGCATTTT.

This clonotype was detected a few times. This chain connects TRBV20-1 to TRBJ2-7, with 8 nucleotides matching TRBD2. Germline values: CDR1 DFQATT, CDR2 SNEGSKA (reference sequence). This CDR3 region has 12 residues. V shed 7 bases and J 4 bases; nucleotides not matched to a gene: 6. The DNA for the CDR3 is TGCAGTGTCGGGGGGGGACCTTACGAGCAGTACTTC. Amino acids: CSVGGGPYEQYF.

In its sample, this clonotype was seen a few times. The chain links TRBV14 to TRBJ1-6; 7 bases fit TRBD1. CDR1 is SGHDN, CDR2 FVKESK, per germline. Trimming at V came to 1 base and at J to 7 bases, leaving 4 bases not matched to a gene. The CDR3 has 15 amino acids. The CDR3 nucleotides read TGTGCCAGCAGCCAAGGACAGGGTGCGAATTCACCCCTCCACTTT. It is translated as CASSQGQGANSPLHF. Looking up the rest from reference TRBV14 and TRBJ1-6 gives the full variable domain: EAGVTQFPSHSVIEKGQTVTLRCDPISGHDNLYWYRRVMGKEIKFLLHFVKESKQDESGMPNNRFLAERTGGTYSTLKVQPAELEDSGVYFCASSQGQGANSPLHFGNGTRLTVT.

The chain uses TRBV11-3 and TRBJ2-7; 7 nucleotides line up with TRBD1. CDR1 and CDR2 from the germline V gene are SGHNT and YENEEA. CDR3 length equals 16 residues. After removal of 4 bases from V and 3 bases from J, the junction contained 12 bases not matched to a gene. The CDR3 DNA sequence: TGTGCCAGCAGCTCAAGCACCGGGACAGACGGCTACGAGCAGTACTTC. Amino acid sequence: CASSSSTGTDGYEQYF. Based on the CDR3 plus reference TRBV11-3 and TRBJ2-7, the full variable domain is EAGVVQSPRYKIIEKKQPVAFWCNPISGHNTLYWYLQNLGQGPELLIRYENEEAVDDSQLPKDRFSAERLKGVDSTLKIQPAELGDSAVYLCASSSSTGTDGYEQYFGPGTRLTVT.

This clonotype has a handful of counts. J is TRBJ1-2 and V is TRBV10-3; the match to TRBD1 covers 8 bases. CDR1 is ENHRY, CDR2 SYGVKD, per germline. The CDR3 length is 12 residues. V was pared by 9 bases and J by 3 bases, with 3 bases of the junction left unmatched. In DNA, the CDR3 is TGTGCCATTGCGGACAGGGACTATGGCTACACCTTC. Translated: CAIADRDYGYTF.

The chain has TRBV20-1 and TRBJ2-5, with D possibly TRBD2 on 5 matching bases. Between the trimmed V and J ends, which lost 6 bases and 1 base, there was a span of 15 bases. The germline gives CDR1 DFQATT, CDR2 SNEGSKA (reference sequence). The CDR3 is 14 amino acids. The CDR3 DNA is TGCAGTGCCGGTACTAGAGCCTCCCAAGAGACCCAGTACTTC. Translating gives CSAGTRASQETQYF.

This clonotype was found a few times. This rearrangement joins TRBV10-3 to TRBJ2-7, with 8 nucleotides matching TRBD2. Unmatched junction bases numbered 14, after V lost 4 bases and J lost 3 bases. This CDR3 contains 17 residues. Germline CDR1 ENHRY, CDR2 SYGVKD. In DNA form, the CDR3 reads TGTGCCATCAGTGCGGGCCAGACGGCTAGCGGGTTCTACGAGCAGTACTTC. As protein: CAISAGQTASGFYEQYF.

This clonotype was found many times. The chain joins TRBV27 to TRBJ2-6; D gene ambiguous. There are 10 residues in the CDR3. Trimming removed 6 bases at V and 12 bases at J, with 6 bases between. CDR1 is MNHEY and CDR2 is SMNVEV in the germline V gene (reference sequence). The CDR3 coding sequence is TGTGCCAGCAGGCATAGCGTCCTGACTTTC. This encodes CASRHSVLTF.

This clonotype was seen only once. The chain couples TRBV6-1 to TRBJ1-1; no firm D call. V shed 6 bases and J shed 1 base, with 12 bases lying between them. The CDR3 has 14 amino acids. Germline values: CDR1 MNHNS, CDR2 SASEGT. This CDR3 is CASSPGRWNTEAFF. CDR3 in DNA: TGTGCCAGCAGCCCCGGACGGTGGAACACTGAAGCTTTCTTT.

This clonotype was picked up a small number of times. This chain links TRBV29-1 with TRBJ2-7; 11 nucleotides align to TRBD1. The CDR3 consists of 15 residues. J lost 1 base, V lost 2 bases, and 4 bases had no gene match. The germline V gene has CDR1 SQVTM and CDR2 ANQGSEA. The CDR3 reads CSVESRDRGSYEQYF. The CDR3 DNA reads as TGCAGCGTTGAAAGCCGGGACAGGGGGTCCTACGAGCAGTACTTC.